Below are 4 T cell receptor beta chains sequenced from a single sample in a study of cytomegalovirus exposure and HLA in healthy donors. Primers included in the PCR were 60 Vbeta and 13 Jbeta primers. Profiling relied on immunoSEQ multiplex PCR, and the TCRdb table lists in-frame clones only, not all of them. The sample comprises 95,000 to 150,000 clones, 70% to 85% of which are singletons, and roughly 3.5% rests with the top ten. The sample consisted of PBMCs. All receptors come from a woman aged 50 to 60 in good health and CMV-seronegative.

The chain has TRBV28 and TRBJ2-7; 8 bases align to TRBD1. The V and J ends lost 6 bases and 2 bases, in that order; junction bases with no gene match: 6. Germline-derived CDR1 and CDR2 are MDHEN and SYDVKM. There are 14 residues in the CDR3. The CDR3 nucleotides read TGTGCCAGCAGGCGGACAGGGATGGCCTACGAGCAGTACTTC. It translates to CASRRTGMAYEQYF.

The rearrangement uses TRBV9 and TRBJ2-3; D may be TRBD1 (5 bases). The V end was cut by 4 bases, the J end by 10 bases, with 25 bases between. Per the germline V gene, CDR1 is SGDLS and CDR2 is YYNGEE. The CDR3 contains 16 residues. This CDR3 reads CASSSQSGMIQMAQYF. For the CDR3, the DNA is TGTGCCAGCAGCTCCCAGTCAGGGATGATACAGATGGCGCAGTATTTT.

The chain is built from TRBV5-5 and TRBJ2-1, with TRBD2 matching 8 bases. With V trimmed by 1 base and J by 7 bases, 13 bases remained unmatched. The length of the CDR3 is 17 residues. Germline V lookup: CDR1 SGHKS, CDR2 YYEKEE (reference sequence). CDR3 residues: CASSLLVAGRLTNEQFF. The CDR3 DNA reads TGTGCCAGCAGCTTGTTGGTAGCGGGGAGATTGACGAATGAGCAGTTCTTC.

In DNA form, the CDR3 reads TGCGCCAGCAGTGAGTCGAGGGAACGCTACACCTTC. Translated, it gives CASSESRERYTF. The chain recombines TRBV10-2 with TRBJ1-2; D unresolved. The CDR3 runs to 12 residues. CDR1 and CDR2 from the germline V gene are WSHSY and SAAADI. The V and J ends lost 0 bases and 9 bases respectively, with 8 bases between them.